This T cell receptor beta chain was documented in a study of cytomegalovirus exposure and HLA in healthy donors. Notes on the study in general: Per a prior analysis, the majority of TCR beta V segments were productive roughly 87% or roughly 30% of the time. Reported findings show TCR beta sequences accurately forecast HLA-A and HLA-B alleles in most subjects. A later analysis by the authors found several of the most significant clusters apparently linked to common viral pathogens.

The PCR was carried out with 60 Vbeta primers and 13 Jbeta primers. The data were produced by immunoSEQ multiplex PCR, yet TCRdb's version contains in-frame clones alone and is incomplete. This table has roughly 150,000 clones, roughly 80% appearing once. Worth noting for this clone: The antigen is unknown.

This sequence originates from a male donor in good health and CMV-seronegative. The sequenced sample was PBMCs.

CDR3 sequence: CASSDEDREYIRNYGYTF. The CDR3 DNA reads TGCGCCAGCAGTGACGAGGACAGGGAGTATATTCGTAACTATGGCTACACCTTC. This chain links TRBV10-2 with TRBJ1-2; 8 bases are a match to TRBD1. This CDR3 comprises 18 residues. Per germline, CDR1 WSHSY and CDR2 SAAADI. The junction had 13 bases not matched to a gene; V was cut back by 3 bases and J by 1 base.